Listed below are T cell receptor beta chains from one sample, sequenced in a study of Ad26.COV2.S vaccination and SARS-CoV-2 variants. Sequencing used immunoSEQ multiplex PCR; TCRdb keeps in-frame clones, though not all of them. The data contain a few hundred thousand clones, about 91% of them singletons. The specimen was peripheral blood, collected in a trial of Ad26.COV2.S vaccine versus placebo. Receptors originate from a person between 18 and 65 years old who received the Ad26.COV2.S COVID-19 vaccine or a placebo. Both conserved end residues are trimmed from each CDR3. The order of the fields is V gene, clone size, CDR3 protein. Only part of the rows carry a size: once, few, many, or a class if the clone is expanded.

TRBV5-1 | NA | ASSPLGGNQPQH
TRBV18 | NA | ASSPSGGSYEQY
TRBV2 | NA | ASREQINTGELF
TRBV5-1 | NA | ASSNNGNYGYT
TRBV18 | once | ASSPGLQPQH
TRBV7-9 | few | ASSLGASSYNSPLH
TRBV7-9 | NA | ASSLRLAGGETQY
TRBV28 | NA | ASSLGENEQF
TRBV30 | NA | ACMRLNTEAF
TRBV3-1/TRBV3-2 | NA | ASSQNQGSKLRGYT
TRBV2 | NA | ASTGRASKNIQY
TRBV25-1 | NA | ASSVTGGTEAF
TRBV5-4 | NA | ASSLRLNYEQY
TRBV7-2 | NA | ASSLAAASYNEQF
TRBV7-2 | NA | ASSPSGDTQY
TRBV6-5 | NA | ASSYPGAYEQY
TRBV2 | once | ASSEGLNRNTEAF
TRBV27 | NA | ASSSRPNTEAF
TRBV19 | NA | ASGGAGANVLT
TRBV19 | few | ASSYRDSFSEAF
TRBV12-5 | NA | ASGKPGQGMVEQY
TRBV4-1 | NA | ASSRAPEETQY
TRBV4-3 | NA | ASSQDSSYDEQF
TRBV4-2 | NA | ASSQEAASGANVLT
TRBV4-3 | NA | ASSETVAQETQY
TRBV19 | NA | ASSMGRGRVGTDTQY
TRBV11-2 | NA | ASSLGTGNTGELF
TRBV9 | few | ASSVAALSYNEQF
TRBV5-6 | NA | ASSWSGRATVGEQF
TRBV18 | few | ASSPGLQGSYNEQF
TRBV12-3/TRBV12-4 | NA | ASPHSGANVLT
TRBV28 | NA | ASSSAGSHSGNTIY
TRBV27 | NA | ASRAGGRFGANVLT
TRBV20-1 | NA | SARRVWGYT
TRBV27 | NA | ASSLSMQQGGEQY
TRBV5-1 | NA | ASSFGSGTGTEAF